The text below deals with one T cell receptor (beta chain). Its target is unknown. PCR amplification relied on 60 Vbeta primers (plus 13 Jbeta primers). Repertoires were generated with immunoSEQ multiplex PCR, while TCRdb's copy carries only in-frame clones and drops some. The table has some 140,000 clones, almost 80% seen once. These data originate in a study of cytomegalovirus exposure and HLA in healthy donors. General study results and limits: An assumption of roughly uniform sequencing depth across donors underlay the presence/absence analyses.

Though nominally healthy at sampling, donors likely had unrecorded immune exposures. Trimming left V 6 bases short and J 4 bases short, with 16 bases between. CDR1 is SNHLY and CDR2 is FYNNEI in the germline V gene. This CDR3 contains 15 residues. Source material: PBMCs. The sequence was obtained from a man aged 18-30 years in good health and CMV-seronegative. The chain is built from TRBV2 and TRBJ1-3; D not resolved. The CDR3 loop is CASSSQSGRGNTIYF. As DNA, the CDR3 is TGTGCCAGCAGCTCCCAGTCGGGGAGGGGAAACACCATATATTTT.